The 10 T cell receptor beta chains below all came from one sample that was sequenced in a study of CD8 T cells in ankylosing spondylitis (TCRdb year 2017). Here is what the overall study found, with its caveats: Blood from ankylosing spondylitis patients appeared to be characterized by a TCR beta motif made up of several highly homologous amino acid variants.

The library was produced with 5' RACE. The sample was run on an Illumina HiSeq 2500. TCRdb reprocessed the public reads (quality trimming at Q25 with fastp, clone calling with MiXCR) and kept in-frame beta chains. Under each unique CDR3 protein, matching rows form one entry showing the most common genes and DNA. The sample has over 700,000 distinct CDR3 sequences on record, around 20% of them singletons. Under 20% of the sample rests with the top ten. These receptors are not linked to any known antigen. The sample taken for sequencing was blood, either unsorted or a sorted T cell fraction (not recorded which). The source of these receptors is a male donor with ankylosing spondylitis.

This chain uses TRBV18 with TRBJ2-7; the D gene is possibly TRBD2 (5 bases). With 3 bases removed from V and 2 bases from J, the gap between germline ends came to 11 bases. From germline, CDR1 is KGHSH and CDR2 LQKENI. The CDR3 loop spans 14 amino acids. The CDR3 coding sequence is TGTGCCAGCTCACCCCCCGGGGTCACCTACGAGCAGTACTTC. It yields the protein CASSPPGVTYEQYF.

This rearrangement joins TRBV7-9 to TRBJ1-6, with 7 bases fitting TRBD1. V was clipped by 5 bases and J by 7 bases; unmatched bases: 8. The germline gives CDR1 SEHNR, CDR2 FQNEAQ (reference sequence). This CDR3 spans 15 amino acids. The CDR3 here is CASSPTGTANSPLHF. In DNA form, the CDR3 reads TGTGCCAGCAGCCCGACCGGGACAGCGAATTCACCCCTCCACTTT.

This clonotype was recorded many times. This rearrangement joins TRBV7-2 to TRBJ2-1; the D is unclear. Germline loops: CDR1 SGHTA, CDR2 FQGNSA. Trimming pared 2 bases from V and 4 bases from J, leaving 6 bases between. There are 13 residues in the CDR3. The CDR3 region has the DNA TGTGCCAGCAGCTTAAGCCCTTACAATGAGCAGTTCTTC. It codes for CASSLSPYNEQFF.

The V call is TRBV5-1, the J call TRBJ1-1; a weak D match, TRBD1 (5 bases). The CDR3 length is 15 residues. The V and J ends lost 0 bases and 2 bases respectively, with 11 bases between them. CDR1 and CDR2 (germline): SGHRS, YFSETQ. CDR3 loop: CASSLAGTSNTEAFF. As DNA, the CDR3 is TGCGCCAGCAGCTTGGCCGGGACTTCCAACACTGAAGCTTTCTTT. Full variable domain (rest looked up from reference TRBV5-1 and TRBJ1-1): KAGVTQTPRYLIKTRGQQVTLSCSPISGHRSVSWYQQTPGQGLQFLFEYFSETQRNKGNFPGRFSGRQFSNSRSEMNVSTLELGDSALYLCASSLAGTSNTEAFFGQGTRLTVV.

This clonotype occurred a few times. V is TRBV20-1 and J is TRBJ2-3; D is possibly TRBD1 (5 bases). The CDR3 covers 15 residues. The V gene's germline CDR1 is DFQATT and CDR2 SNEGSKA (reference sequence). Deletions cut 0 bases from V and 4 bases from J, with 14 bases between. The CDR3 sequence: CSARELLGLPDTQYF. The DNA for the CDR3 is TGCAGTGCTAGAGAACTTTTGGGGCTCCCAGATACGCAGTATTTT.

This clonotype showed up many times. At one end the junction does not follow the germline gene, possibly because of a read error. The chain joins TRBV5-1 to TRBJ2-5, with 7 positions matching TRBD2. This CDR3 has 13 residues. Germline V gene sequence: CDR1 SGHRS, CDR2 YFSETQ. The CDR3: CASSLGGEETQYF. For the CDR3, the DNA is TGTGCCAGCAGCTTGGGGGGGGAAGAGACCCAGTACTTC.

The chain couples TRBV5-5 to TRBJ1-1; 7 nucleotides match TRBD1. Per germline, CDR1 SGHKS and CDR2 YYEKEE (reference sequence). V was pared by 2 bases and J by 4 bases, with 8 bases of the junction left unmatched. The CDR3 spans 15 residues. The CDR3 sequence: CASSLLQGGGTEAFF. For the CDR3, the DNA is TGTGCCAGCAGCTTATTGCAGGGGGGTGGCACTGAAGCTTTCTTT.

The gene calls are TRBV24-1 and TRBJ2-2, with no clear D. There are 13 residues in the CDR3. The germline V gene encodes CDR1 KGHDR and CDR2 SFDVKD. Trimming stripped 7 bases from V and 5 bases from J, with 10 bases between. CDR3 amino acids: CATSQSSTGELFF. In DNA, the CDR3 is TGTGCCACCAGCCAGAGTTCGACCGGGGAGCTGTTTTTT.

This chain connects TRBV7-9 to TRBJ2-1; D is unclear. V shed 2 bases and J shed 8 bases, with 7 bases lying between them. The CDR3 contains 12 residues. CDR1 SEHNR and CDR2 FQNEAQ come from the germline V gene (reference sequence). The CDR3 sequence: CASSLPRHEQFF. CDR3 coding DNA: TGTGCCAGCAGCTTACCGAGACATGAGCAGTTCTTC.

This clonotype was counted many times. V is TRBV27 and J is TRBJ2-5; TRBD2 aligns across 15 bases. The CDR3 is 17 amino acids. CDR1 and CDR2 from the germline V gene are MNHEY and SMNVEV (reference sequence). V lost 0 bases, J lost 7 bases, and 6 bases stayed unmatched. CDR3 region: CASSLSGLAGGRGTQYF. In DNA, the CDR3 is TGTGCCAGCAGTTTATCGGGACTAGCGGGGGGCCGTGGGACCCAGTACTTC.